The present TCR beta chain was sequenced within a study of T cells after yellow fever vaccination. Study-level results: Contamination of FACS-sorted repertoires by abundant clonotypes from the bulk population could occur. Clones that expanded after primary vaccination mostly reappeared after the booster (over 95% CD4, approximately 85% CD8).

This clonotype has a handful of counts. The target antigen is unknown. The CDR3 is 13 amino acids. Germline V gives CDR1 SGHTA, CDR2 FQGNSA. Trimming shortened V by 1 base and J by 2 bases, and 6 bases separated the two germline ends. The authors made TCR cDNA by 5'RACE template switching, adding a universal primer site and UMIs. TCRdb reanalysed the 5' RACE reads using MiXCR and keeps one entry per CDR3 protein. The sample has about 210,000 distinct CDR3 sequences, 3% to 4% seen once; the top ten hold 3.2%. Material: CD4+ T cells sorted from PBMCs, obtained 10 days after the yellow fever booster vaccination. The sequence derives from a man in his late teens or twenties who received the YFV17D yellow fever vaccine. The rearrangement joins TRBV7-2 to TRBJ2-7; no definite D call. Written as DNA, the CDR3 is TGTGCCAGCAGCTTAGACGGAACCTACGAGCAGTACTTC. It translates to CASSLDGTYEQYF. The complete variable domain, with remaining parts taken from reference TRBV7-2 and TRBJ2-7, reads GAGVSQSPSNKVTEKGKDVELRCDPISGHTALYWYRQSLGQGLEFLIYFQGNSAPDKSGLPSDRFSAERTGGSVSTLTIQRTQQEDSAVYLCASSLDGTYEQYFGPGTRLTVT.